Listed here are 28 T cell receptor beta chains from one sample, sequenced in a study of blood T cell repertoires in COVID-19. TCRdb's copy holds only in-frame clones and misses some; the assay was immunoSEQ multiplex PCR. This table has about 200,000 clones, roughly 91% appearing once. Sequencing was performed on PBMCs or T cells enriched from blood (not recorded which). All receptors come from a woman aged 25 to 45 with acute COVID-19.

The genes are TRBV6-5 and TRBJ2-3; tentative D call: TRBD2 (5 bases). The ends were cut back, 4 bases at V and 2 bases at J, with 13 bases in the middle. This CDR3 is built from 15 residues. Germline assignment: CDR1 MNHEY and CDR2 SVGAGI. In nucleotides, the CDR3 is TGTGCCAGCAGTTCAGTTTCGGGGTCCACAGATACGCAGTATTTT. Translated: CASSSVSGSTDTQYF.

The chain links TRBV18 to TRBJ1-1; 8 bases fit TRBD1. The J segment lost 2 bases and the V segment lost 4 bases, leaving 6 bases of the junction unmatched. Looked up from germline, CDR1 is KGHSH and CDR2 is LQKENI. The CDR3 length is 15 residues. CDR3 protein: CASSQNGQGNTEAFF. The CDR3 DNA reads as TGTGCCAGCTCACAGAATGGACAGGGCAACACTGAAGCTTTCTTT.

The rearrangement links TRBV19 to TRBJ1-2; a weak D match, TRBD1 (5 bases). Germline values: CDR1 LNHDA, CDR2 SQIVND (reference sequence). This CDR3 contains 13 residues. V was pared by 6 bases and J by 0 bases, with 8 bases between. In DNA, the CDR3 is TGTGCCAGTAGGACAGAGACTAACTATGGCTACACCTTC. Its protein is CASRTETNYGYTF.

The CDR3 region is CAWSPSRDSPYEQYF. The CDR3, as DNA: TGTGCCTGGAGTCCCTCCCGGGACAGCCCTTACGAGCAGTACTTC. This chain uses TRBV30 with TRBJ2-7, with 7 bases aligning to TRBD1. This CDR3 contains 15 residues. Trimming took 2 bases from V and 4 from J; bases not matched to a gene: 11. The germline gives CDR1 GTSNPN, CDR2 SVGIG (reference sequence).

This clone was counted a few times. The chain couples TRBV28 to TRBJ2-7; the D is unclear. The CDR3 is 11 amino acids. Looked up from germline, CDR1 is MDHEN and CDR2 is SYDVKM. Deletions cut 3 bases from V and 2 bases from J, with 2 bases between. CDR3 residues: CASSFAYEQYF. The CDR3 bases are TGTGCCAGCAGTTTCGCCTACGAGCAGTACTTC.

The CDR3 DNA reads as TGTGCCACCTCTGCGGGGAATAGCCTTAGCACAGATACGCAGTATTTT. It yields the protein CATSAGNSLSTDTQYF. The rearrangement uses TRBV7-9 and TRBJ2-3; a weak D match, TRBD2 (6 bases). Trimming took off 10 bases at V and 0 bases at J, with 20 bases between the two ends. Per the germline V gene, CDR1 is SEHNR and CDR2 is FQNEAQ (reference sequence). The CDR3 length is 16 residues.

V is TRBV2 and J is TRBJ1-2; a weak D match, TRBD1 (6 bases). The length of the CDR3 is 14 residues. From germline, CDR1 is SNHLY and CDR2 FYNNEI. Trimming removed 6 bases at V and 0 bases at J, with 11 bases between. The CDR3 loop reads CASRRTDTNYGYTF. As DNA, the CDR3 is TGTGCCAGCAGGAGGACAGATACTAACTATGGCTACACCTTC.

The chain couples TRBV5-1 to TRBJ1-1, with a possible D match to TRBD1 (5 bases). This CDR3 comprises 16 residues. Looked up from germline, CDR1 is SGHRS and CDR2 is YFSETQ. The V and J ends lost 0 bases and 2 bases respectively, with 14 bases between them. DNA of the CDR3: TGCGCCAGCAGCTTGGCCGTGGCAGGGTTTAACACTGAAGCTTTCTTT. Translated: CASSLAVAGFNTEAFF.

The gene calls are TRBV7-9 and TRBJ1-2; weak D call: TRBD1 (5 bases). From germline, CDR1 is SEHNR and CDR2 FQNEAQ (reference sequence). V lost 5 bases and J lost 3, with 13 bases in between. This CDR3 is 14 amino acids long. The CDR3 here is CASSPTTVYYGYTF. CDR3 bases: TGTGCCAGCAGCCCGACGACAGTTTACTATGGCTACACCTTC.

The chain combines TRBV18 with TRBJ2-5; tentative D call: TRBD2 (5 bases). Trimming pared 1 base from V and 3 bases from J, leaving 12 bases between. Per germline, CDR1 KGHSH and CDR2 LQKENI. The CDR3 runs to 15 residues. CDR3 sequence (DNA): TGTGCCAGCTCACCACTTAGAGCGGAAAAAGAGACCCAGTACTTC. This encodes CASSPLRAEKETQYF.

V is TRBV6-5 and J is TRBJ1-1; D is unresolved. Germline CDR1 is MNHEY and CDR2 is SVGAGI. Deletions cut 2 bases from V and 7 bases from J, with 14 bases between. The CDR3 consists of 14 residues. This chain's CDR3 is CASSYQNGGSEAFF. The CDR3 coding sequence is TGTGCCAGCAGTTACCAAAATGGTGGCAGTGAAGCTTTCTTT.

This clone was detected only once. The gene calls are TRBV3-1 (or the pseudogene TRBV3-2) and TRBJ2-1, with 11 bases lining up with TRBD2. Germline lookup yields CDR1 LGHDT and CDR2 YNNKEL (reference sequence). Unmatched junction bases numbered 8, after V lost 5 bases and J lost 5 bases. CDR3 length: 16 residues. For the CDR3, the DNA is TGTGCCAGCAGCTTCCTGGGACTAGCGGCCAACAATGAGCAGTTCTTC. This codes for CASSFLGLAANNEQFF.

The rearrangement uses TRBV28 and TRBJ2-1; D is undetermined. V was trimmed by 5 bases and J by 4 bases, leaving 21 bases between them. Germline V CDR1 and CDR2: MDHEN, SYDVKM. This CDR3 spans 17 amino acids. The CDR3 sequence is CASSQRVSQAIYNEQFF. DNA of the CDR3: TGTGCCAGCAGTCAACGGGTCTCCCAAGCTATTTACAATGAGCAGTTCTTC. The variable domain in full, completed from reference TRBV28 and TRBJ2-1, reads DVKVTQSSRYLVKRTGEKVFLECVQDMDHENMFWYRQDPGLGLRLIYFSYDVKMKEKGDIPEGYSVSREKKERFSLILESASTNQTSMYLCASSQRVSQAIYNEQFFGPGTRLTVL.

This rearrangement joins TRBV15 to TRBJ2-3, with 12 bases that match TRBD1. The CDR3 loop spans 19 amino acids. Germline V lookup: CDR1 LNHNV, CDR2 YYDKDF (reference sequence). V lost 11 bases, J lost 3 bases, and 21 bases stayed unmatched. CDR3: CAASGAGTGGSGRTDTQYF. CDR3 in DNA: TGTGCCGCTTCTGGAGCCGGGACAGGGGGCTCAGGAAGGACAGATACGCAGTATTTT.

The chain uses TRBV5-1 and TRBJ2-3, with a weak D call TRBD2 (7 bases). Deletions cut 2 bases from V and 4 bases from J, with 8 bases between. This CDR3 contains 13 residues. CDR1 is SGHRS, CDR2 YFSETQ, per germline. The DNA of the CDR3 is TGCGCCAGCAGCTTCGGGGGGCCAGATACGCAGTATTTT. Translation gives CASSFGGPDTQYF.

This chain uses TRBV2 with TRBJ1-5; 8 bases line up with TRBD1. The CDR3 consists of 14 residues. The germline CDR1 and CDR2 sequences are SNHLY and FYNNEI. V lost 6 bases and J lost 1; bases outside the gene matches: 2. CDR3 coding DNA: TGTGCCAGCAGGCGACAGGGGAGCAATCAGCCCCAGCATTTT. Translated, it gives CASRRQGSNQPQHF.

This clone appeared once. The rearrangement joins TRBV7-9 to TRBJ2-7; the match to TRBD1 covers 8 bases. CDR1 is SEHNR, CDR2 FQNEAQ, per germline (reference sequence). With V trimmed by 5 bases and J by 0 bases, 18 bases remained unmatched. The CDR3 has 19 amino acids. The CDR3 sequence: CASSPGAGQGPFASYEQYF. CDR3 in DNA: TGTGCCAGCAGCCCAGGTGCTGGACAGGGACCCTTTGCCTCCTACGAGCAGTACTTC. The whole variable domain, filled in from reference TRBV7-9 and TRBJ2-7, reads DTGVSQNPRHKITKRGQNVTFRCDPISEHNRLYWYRQTLGQGPEFLTYFQNEAQLEKSRLLSDRFSAERPKGSFSTLEIQRTEQGDSAMYLCASSPGAGQGPFASYEQYFGPGTRLTVT.

The gene calls are TRBV10-2 and TRBJ2-2; 14 bases line up with TRBD2. Trimming removed 6 bases from V and 5 bases from J; junction bases left unmatched: 2. The germline V gene encodes CDR1 WSHSY and CDR2 SAAADI. This CDR3 has 15 residues. This chain's CDR3 is CASSWTSGGTGELFF. For the CDR3, the DNA is TGCGCCAGCAGCTGGACTAGCGGGGGGACCGGGGAGCTGTTTTTT.

The J gene is TRBJ1-3, the V gene TRBV23-1; the D gene is possibly TRBD1 (6 bases). TRBV23-1 is designated an ORF whose function remains uncertain. The V gene lost 1 base and the J gene lost 0 bases, with 16 bases spanning the gap. The CDR3 spans 18 residues. The CDR3 DNA sequence: TGCGCCAGCAGTCAATGGGGAAACAGGGTGAGCTCTGGAAACACCATATATTTT. It specifies CASSQWGNRVSSGNTIYF.

This clone was seen a single time. The rearrangement links TRBV4-1 to TRBJ2-2; D gene ambiguous. Per germline, CDR1 MGHRA and CDR2 YSYEKL. V was shortened by 6 bases and J by 2 bases, with 7 bases between the two germline ends. The CDR3 sequence is 13 residues long. This CDR3 reads CASSRVNTGELFF. CDR3 nucleotides: TGCGCCAGCAGTCGAGTAAACACCGGGGAGCTGTTTTTT.

The genes are TRBV3-1 (or the pseudogene TRBV3-2) and TRBJ2-1; D possibly corresponds to TRBD2 (7 bases). Per germline, CDR1 LGHDT and CDR2 YNNKEL (reference sequence). This CDR3 contains 15 residues. Deletions cut 6 bases from V and 9 bases from J, with 21 bases between. The CDR3 DNA is TGTGCCAGCAGAAGGTGGGGGGGCCAGTCCCCTGAGCAGTTCTTC. It is translated as CASRRWGGQSPEQFF.

The rearrangement uses TRBV7-2 and TRBJ1-4, with D possibly matching TRBD1 (5 bases). Trimming removed 2 bases from V and 3 bases from J, with 13 bases in between. Per germline, CDR1 SGHTA and CDR2 FQGNSA. The CDR3 has 16 amino acids. As DNA, the CDR3 is TGTGCCAGCAGCTTATATTCGTGGGGGGCTAATGAAAAACTGTTTTTT. Translated: CASSLYSWGANEKLFF.

This clone was found a few times. The V and J genes are TRBV19 and TRBJ1-1; D remains ambiguous. The CDR3 extends over 13 amino acids. Germline loops: CDR1 LNHDA, CDR2 SQIVND (reference sequence). The CDR3 loop is CAPNPRRGTEAFF. In nucleotides, the CDR3 is TGTGCTCCTAACCCCAGGCGCGGGACTGAAGCTTTCTTT.

The rearrangement uses TRBV5-1 and TRBJ1-4; 7 bases line up with TRBD1. Germline CDR1 is SGHRS and CDR2 is YFSETQ. The junction had 13 bases not matched to a gene; V was cut back by 5 bases and J by 0 bases. This CDR3 contains 18 residues. CDR3 nucleotide sequence: TGCGCCAGCAGTTCCCGGGACAGACCTTTTGCAACTAATGAAAAACTGTTTTTT. Protein: CASSSRDRPFATNEKLFF.

The chain is built from TRBV9 and TRBJ2-1; a weak D match, TRBD2 (6 bases). This CDR3 region has 15 residues. The V end was cut by 0 bases, the J end by 3 bases, with 10 bases between. The germline CDR1 and CDR2 sequences are SGDLS and YYNGEE. CDR3 loop: CASSVGAGRYNEQFF. For the CDR3, the DNA is TGTGCCAGCAGCGTAGGGGCGGGACGCTACAATGAGCAGTTCTTC.

V usage is TRBV6-1 and J usage is TRBJ2-7; 8 bases agree with TRBD1. There are 11 residues in the CDR3. Germline CDR1 and CDR2: MNHNS and SASEGT. The J segment lost 11 bases and the V segment lost 2 bases, leaving 2 bases of the junction unmatched. The chain's CDR3 is CASSEYRGEYF. The CDR3 DNA is TGTGCCAGCAGTGAATACAGGGGGGAGTACTTC.

This clone came up a few times. V and J are TRBV19 and TRBJ2-2; the D gene is possibly TRBD2 (6 bases). The ends were cut back, 2 bases at V and 3 bases at J, with 7 bases in the middle. The CDR3 is made up of 14 amino acids. CDR1 is LNHDA and CDR2 is SQIVND in the germline V gene (reference sequence). The CDR3 loop reads CASSIWGDTGELFF. The CDR3 bases are TGTGCCAGTAGTATATGGGGGGACACCGGGGAGCTGTTTTTT.

This clone showed up just a few times. The V gene is TRBV19, the J gene TRBJ1-2; D unresolved. Per germline, CDR1 LNHDA and CDR2 SQIVND (reference sequence). The CDR3 has 12 residues. V was clipped by 0 bases and J by 8 bases, with 7 bases between them. The CDR3 DNA reads as TGTGCCAGTAGTATAGATCTGAGCGGCTACACCTTC. The encoded protein is CASSIDLSGYTF.